The 32 T cell receptor beta chains listed next were all sequenced from one sample in a study of cytomegalovirus exposure and HLA in healthy donors. Using immunoSEQ multiplex PCR, the repertoire was profiled, and TCRdb retains in-frame clones only, with some absent. The sample contains approximately 280,000 clones, roughly 90% of which appear only once. The sample taken for sequencing was PBMCs. The source is a woman younger than 35 in good health and CMV-seronegative.

This clone has a single count. CDR3 in amino acids: CASSRLAGNEKLFF. In nucleotides, the CDR3 is TGTGCCAGCAGCAGACTAGCGGGCAATGAAAAACTGTTTTTT. The V and J genes are TRBV2 and TRBJ1-4, with no clear D. The CDR3 sequence is 14 residues long. The ends were cut back, 6 bases at V and 5 bases at J, with 13 bases in the middle. CDR1 and CDR2 from the germline V gene are SNHLY and FYNNEI.

The chain links TRBV5-1 to TRBJ1-1; 8 positions agree with TRBD1. This CDR3 comprises 17 residues. V trimming: 3 bases; J trimming: 5 bases; junction bases outside the gene matches: 15. Germline-derived CDR1 and CDR2 are SGHRS and YFSETQ. The CDR3 loop is CASSSGQGGGRGTEAFF. The CDR3 region has the DNA TGCGCCAGCAGCTCCGGACAGGGAGGGGGAAGAGGGACTGAAGCTTTCTTT.

The V call is TRBV19, the J call TRBJ2-2, with D perhaps TRBD1 (7 bases). V lost 6 bases and J 0 bases, leaving 23 bases between the germline ends. Germline V gene data show CDR1 as LNHDA and CDR2 as SQIVND (reference sequence). The CDR3 is made up of 19 amino acids. The CDR3 nucleotides are TGTGCCAGTAGAGTCGGGCAGGGGGGAACTCTGCCGAACACCGGGGAGCTGTTTTTT. This encodes CASRVGQGGTLPNTGELFF. The whole variable domain, filled in from reference TRBV19 and TRBJ2-2, reads DGGITQSPKYLFRKEGQNVTLSCEQNLNHDAMYWYRQDPGQGLRLIYYSQIVNDFQKGDIAEGYSVSREKKESFPLTVTSAQKNPTAFYLCASRVGQGGTLPNTGELFFGEGSRLTVL.

This clone occurred once. V and J are TRBV4-1 and TRBJ2-1; 14 nucleotides align to TRBD2. After removal of 1 base from V and 2 bases from J, the junction contained 10 bases not matched to a gene. Germline CDR1 and CDR2: MGHRA and YSYEKL. CDR3 length: 20 residues. The CDR3 DNA reads as TGCGCCAGCAGCCAAGGTCGACTAGCGGGAGGGCCTAGGACCTACAATGAGCAGTTCTTC. Amino acids: CASSQGRLAGGPRTYNEQFF.

The chain employs TRBV30 and TRBJ1-3; possible D gene TRBD1, 5 bases. The germline V and J ends were trimmed by 5 bases and 0 bases, with 14 bases remaining between them. Germline V gene lookup returns CDR1 GTSNPN and CDR2 SVGIG (reference sequence). This CDR3 is built from 15 residues. CDR3 region: CAWSRGRVSGNTIYF. Here the CDR3 DNA reads TGTGCCTGGTCCCGCGGCAGGGTCTCTGGAAACACCATATATTTT. The full variable domain, its missing parts supplied by reference TRBV30 and TRBJ1-3, is SQTIHQWPATLVQPVGSPLSLECTVEGTSNPNLYWYRQAAGRGLQLLFYSVGIGQISSEVPQNLSASRPQDRQFILSSKKLLLSDSGFYLCAWSRGRVSGNTIYFGEGSWLTVV.

The chain couples TRBV4-3 to TRBJ2-2; no definite D call. V was pared by 1 base and J by 7 bases, with 13 bases between. The CDR3 sequence is 15 residues long. Germline CDR1 reads LGHNA; CDR2 reads YSLEER. The CDR3, as DNA: TGCGCCAGCAGCCAAGGGAAGGTTTCAGGCGGGGAGCTGTTTTTT. The encoded protein is CASSQGKVSGGELFF.

This clone was counted a few times. The J gene is TRBJ2-7, the V gene TRBV28; D gene ambiguous. Germline V gene data show CDR1 as MDHEN and CDR2 as SYDVKM. The V end was cut by 10 bases, the J end by 3 bases, with 10 bases between. This CDR3 is 11 amino acids long. The CDR3 DNA sequence: TGTGCCACCGAGAGCGACTACGAGCAGTACTTC. Encoded protein: CATESDYEQYF.

DNA of the CDR3: TGTGCCAGCAGCCCCTCGGGACAGTCCTCCTACGAGCAGTACTTC. Translating gives CASSPSGQSSYEQYF. The V call is TRBV5-4, the J call TRBJ2-7; 7 bases are shared with TRBD1. This CDR3 spans 15 amino acids. The V segment lost 4 bases and the J segment 0 bases; nucleotides outside the gene matches: 7. Germline V gene lookup returns CDR1 SGHNT and CDR2 YYREEE (reference sequence).

The V gene is TRBV7-9, the J gene TRBJ2-1, with D maybe TRBD1 (6 bases). CDR1 is SEHNR, CDR2 FQNEAQ, per germline (reference sequence). V was clipped by 5 bases and J by 5 bases, with 25 bases between them. The CDR3 is 18 amino acids. The CDR3 region is CASSVIFRSGVIHNEQFF. DNA of the CDR3: TGTGCCAGCAGCGTAATCTTCCGGTCAGGGGTTATTCACAATGAGCAGTTCTTC.

This clone has more than one count but fewer than ten. The J gene is TRBJ2-1, the V gene TRBV6-4; TRBD2 agrees at 11 bases. Germline values: CDR1 MRHNA, CDR2 SNTAGT. The CDR3 loop spans 15 amino acids. The trim removed 10 bases at V and 8 bases at J, leaving 13 bases unmatched. This CDR3 is CATTKLAGEGHEQFF. In DNA, the CDR3 is TGTGCCACCACCAAACTAGCGGGAGAGGGCCATGAGCAGTTCTTC.

This sequence joins TRBV5-4 and TRBJ2-3; 14 bases are shared with TRBD2. The V gene's germline CDR1 is SGHNT and CDR2 YYREEE (reference sequence). The CDR3 totals 17 residues. Trimming at V came to 4 bases and at J to 1 base, leaving 5 bases not matched to a gene. This CDR3 reads CASSGTSGSRGTDTQYF. For the CDR3, the DNA is TGTGCCAGCAGCGGGACTAGCGGGAGTAGGGGCACAGATACGCAGTATTTT.

The DNA for the CDR3 is TGTGCCACCACGACTAGCGGGGAATACAATGAGCAGTTCTTC. This sequence encodes CATTTSGEYNEQFF. V usage is TRBV15 and J usage is TRBJ2-1; 11 positions agree with TRBD2. This CDR3 is 14 amino acids long. Trimming cost V 7 bases and J 4 bases; bases outside gene matches: 3. CDR1 is LNHNV and CDR2 is YYDKDF in the germline V gene (reference sequence).

This chain joins TRBV27 and TRBJ2-3; D possibly corresponds to TRBD1 (5 bases). The CDR3 is made up of 13 amino acids. The V and J ends lost 6 bases and 6 bases respectively, with 13 bases between them. Per germline, CDR1 MNHEY and CDR2 SMNVEV (reference sequence). The CDR3, as DNA: TGTGCCAGCAGCACCACAGGCCCGGATACGCAGTATTTT. The encoded protein is CASSTTGPDTQYF.

The genes are TRBV6-5 and TRBJ1-1; tentative D call: TRBD1 (6 bases). The CDR3 contains 15 residues. Looked up from germline, CDR1 is MNHEY and CDR2 is SVGAGI. With 4 bases removed from V and 1 base from J, the gap between germline ends came to 13 bases. CDR3 bases: TGTGCCAGCAGTTGGGGGCGTAAGGGGAACACTGAAGCTTTCTTT. It specifies CASSWGRKGNTEAFF.

The V and J genes are TRBV25-1 and TRBJ2-2; perhaps TRBD1 as D (5 bases). Between the trimmed V and J ends, which lost 3 bases and 1 base, there was a span of 6 bases. Germline V gives CDR1 MGHDK, CDR2 SYGVNS. The CDR3 length is 14 residues. The CDR3 DNA reads TGTGCCAGCAGTGATACAGGGAACACCGGGGAGCTGTTTTTT. Translation gives CASSDTGNTGELFF.

The chain uses TRBV27 and TRBJ2-2; 8 positions agree with TRBD1. The CDR3 is made up of 17 amino acids. V lost 3 bases, J lost 5 bases, and 11 bases stayed unmatched. Per germline, CDR1 MNHEY and CDR2 SMNVEV (reference sequence). The CDR3 protein is CASSFLTGTGLTGELFF. CDR3 bases: TGTGCCAGCAGTTTCCTAACCGGGACAGGCTTAACCGGGGAGCTGTTTTTT.

The chain links TRBV29-1 to TRBJ1-1; D not certain. The CDR3 runs to 11 residues. The V gene's germline CDR1 is SQVTM and CDR2 ANQGSEA. V was clipped by 3 bases and J by 10 bases, with 12 bases between them. The DNA for the CDR3 is TGCAGCGTTGACAGGACGGGAAGAGCTTTCTTT. This gives the protein CSVDRTGRAFF.

The chain uses TRBV5-1 and TRBJ2-7, with D perhaps TRBD1 (6 bases). The length of the CDR3 is 14 residues. Germline values: CDR1 SGHRS, CDR2 YFSETQ. Trimming stripped 5 bases from V and 2 bases from J, with 14 bases between. The CDR3 nucleotides read TGCGCCAGCAGACAGGGTCTGGGGACCTACGAGCAGTACTTC. It specifies CASRQGLGTYEQYF.

J is TRBJ1-2 and V is TRBV2, with D possibly TRBD1 on 5 matching bases. CDR1 and CDR2 from the germline V gene are SNHLY and FYNNEI. The V gene lost 11 bases and the J gene lost 3 bases, with 16 bases spanning the gap. This CDR3 spans 13 amino acids. The CDR3 loop is CAAVRGIDYGYTF. The CDR3, as DNA: TGTGCCGCTGTTAGGGGTATTGACTATGGCTACACCTTC.

The V call is TRBV7-2, the J call TRBJ1-3; D possibly corresponds to TRBD1 (5 bases). Trimming shortened V by 3 bases and J by 2 bases, and 8 bases separated the two germline ends. Germline loops: CDR1 SGHTA, CDR2 FQGNSA. There are 14 residues in the CDR3. This chain's CDR3 is CASSLTATGNTIYF. CDR3 DNA sequence: TGTGCCAGCAGCTTGACAGCGACTGGAAACACCATATATTTT.

J is TRBJ2-6 and V is TRBV2; 8 nucleotides match TRBD2. Germline V gene data show CDR1 as SNHLY and CDR2 as FYNNEI. V lost 7 bases to trimming and J lost 2 bases; unmatched junction nucleotides: 4. This CDR3 is built from 15 residues. In DNA form, the CDR3 reads TGTGCCAGCACCCCGGGAGGGACTGGGGCCAACGTCCTGACTTTC. Its protein product is CASTPGGTGANVLTF.

V gene TRBV18 combines with J gene TRBJ1-1; 7 nucleotides match TRBD1. Germline trimming cut 5 bases from V and 7 bases from J; bases unmatched to any gene: 13. There are 15 residues in the CDR3. Germline lookup yields CDR1 KGHSH and CDR2 LQKENI. CDR3 DNA: TGTGCCAGCTCAGCCGTAACCGGGACAGCTAATGAAGCTTTCTTT. Protein product: CASSAVTGTANEAFF.

The rearrangement links TRBV5-1 to TRBJ1-1, with no clear D. The CDR3 is made up of 11 amino acids. Germline-derived CDR1 and CDR2 are SGHRS and YFSETQ. V gave up 0 bases and J gave up 11 bases, with 8 bases separating them. Here the CDR3 DNA reads TGCGCCAGCAGCTTGGAGGGAGTGGCTTTCTTT. It specifies CASSLEGVAFF. The variable domain in full, completed from reference TRBV5-1 and TRBJ1-1, reads KAGVTQTPRYLIKTRGQQVTLSCSPISGHRSVSWYQQTPGQGLQFLFEYFSETQRNKGNFPGRFSGRQFSNSRSEMNVSTLELGDSALYLCASSLEGVAFFGQGTRLTVV.

The rearrangement uses TRBV5-5 and TRBJ2-2, with D tentatively TRBD2 (5 bases). This CDR3 has 17 residues. The V end was cut by 2 bases, the J end by 4 bases, with 18 bases between. Per the germline V gene, CDR1 is SGHKS and CDR2 is YYEKEE (reference sequence). The DNA of the CDR3 is TGTGCCAGCAGCTTAGGCGGAGGAGGTCTGGCCACCGGGGAGCTGTTTTTT. Amino acid sequence: CASSLGGGGLATGELFF.

J is TRBJ1-1 and V is TRBV5-1; possible D gene TRBD1, 6 bases. The CDR3 length is 16 residues. The V gene lost 2 bases and the J gene lost 0 bases, with 14 bases spanning the gap. Germline values: CDR1 SGHRS, CDR2 YFSETQ. In DNA form, the CDR3 reads TGCGCCAGCAGCTTACCCAGGACAGAAATGAACACTGAAGCTTTCTTT. Encoded protein: CASSLPRTEMNTEAFF.

The chain recombines TRBV18 with TRBJ2-2; TRBD1 matches 11 bases. The germline V gene encodes CDR1 KGHSH and CDR2 LQKENI. Unmatched junction bases numbered 3, after V lost 2 bases and J lost 7 bases. The CDR3 is 15 amino acids. CDR3 amino acids: CASSPWTGGIGELFF. The CDR3, as DNA: TGTGCCAGCTCACCATGGACAGGGGGCATCGGGGAGCTGTTTTTT.

V gene TRBV7-2 combines with J gene TRBJ2-7, with 7 bases lining up with TRBD2. Germline trimming cut 8 bases from V and 0 bases from J; bases unmatched to any gene: 13. The germline V gene has CDR1 SGHTA and CDR2 FQGNSA. The CDR3 runs to 16 residues. The CDR3 nucleotides read TGTGCCAGCTCGAAAATAGGGCGGGGGAGCTCCTACGAGCAGTACTTC. This codes for CASSKIGRGSSYEQYF.

The gene calls are TRBV7-8 and TRBJ1-5; TRBD1 aligns across 8 bases. The CDR3 has 19 residues. The J segment lost 0 bases and the V segment lost 1 base, leaving 11 bases of the junction unmatched. Germline V gene data show CDR1 as SGHVS and CDR2 as FQNEAQ. The DNA of the CDR3 is TGTGCCAGCAGCTTAGGCCAGGGGGCCAGCGGGTATAGCAATCAGCCCCAGCATTTT. Translated, it gives CASSLGQGASGYSNQPQHF.

The chain combines TRBV7-3 with TRBJ2-2, with TRBD2 matching 7 bases. Per the germline V gene, CDR1 is SGHTA and CDR2 is FQGTGA. The V segment lost 6 bases and the J segment 0 bases; nucleotides outside the gene matches: 10. The CDR3 spans 17 residues. In DNA form, the CDR3 reads TGTGCCAGCAGGGAGGGGCTAGCGGAAGCGAACACCGGGGAGCTGTTTTTT. Residues: CASREGLAEANTGELFF.

The V gene is TRBV7-2, the J gene TRBJ2-1; D not certain. CDR3 length equals 13 residues. Per germline, CDR1 SGHTA and CDR2 FQGNSA. Trimming left V 5 bases short and J 7 bases short, with 12 bases between. CDR3 nucleotides: TGTGCCAGCAGCCAGCCGAACGGGAATGAGCAGTTCTTC. Translating gives CASSQPNGNEQFF.

This clone was found a few times. The rearrangement links TRBV5-1 to TRBJ2-7; 11 bases line up with TRBD2. The germline V gene encodes CDR1 SGHRS and CDR2 YFSETQ. The CDR3 loop spans 14 amino acids. Trimming removed 3 bases from V and 3 bases from J; junction bases left unmatched: 2. In DNA form, the CDR3 reads TGCGCCAGCAGCTACGGGACTAGCGGCTACGAGCAGTACTTC. It is translated as CASSYGTSGYEQYF.

The chain employs TRBV5-6 and TRBJ1-4, with D possibly TRBD1 on 6 matching bases. Trimming removed 1 base at V and 6 bases at J, with 25 bases between. The CDR3 runs 19 residues. Germline CDR1 SGHDT, CDR2 YYEEEE. CDR3 amino acids: CASSLRGTLDLIGYEKLFF. The CDR3 DNA sequence: TGTGCCAGCAGCTTGAGGGGGACGCTTGATTTAATCGGATATGAAAAACTGTTTTTT.